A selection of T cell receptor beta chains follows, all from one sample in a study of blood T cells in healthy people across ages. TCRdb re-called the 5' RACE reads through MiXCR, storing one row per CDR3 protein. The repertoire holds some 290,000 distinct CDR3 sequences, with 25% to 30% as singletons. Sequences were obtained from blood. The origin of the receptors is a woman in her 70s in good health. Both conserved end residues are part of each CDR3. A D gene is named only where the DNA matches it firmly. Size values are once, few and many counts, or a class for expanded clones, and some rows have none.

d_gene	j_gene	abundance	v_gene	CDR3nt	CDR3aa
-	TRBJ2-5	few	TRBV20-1	TGCAGTGCCGTGGACACCGGGGAGACCCAGTACTTC	CSAVDTGETQYF
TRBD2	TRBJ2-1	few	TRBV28	TGTGCCAGCAGTCTTGGACTAGCCACCACCGCGGGCAATGAGCAGTTCTTC	CASSLGLATTAGNEQFF
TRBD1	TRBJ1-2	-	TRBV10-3	TGTGCCATCAGGGACGGGACAGCAAGGCATGGCTACACCTTC	CAIRDGTARHGYTF
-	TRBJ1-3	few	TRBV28	TGTGCCAGCAACCCACCGGCCTCTGGAAACACCATATATTTT	CASNPPASGNTIYF
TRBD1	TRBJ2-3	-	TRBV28	TGTGCCAGCAGTTTGGACAGGGTGAGAAGAACAGATACGCAGTATTTT	CASSLDRVRRTDTQYF
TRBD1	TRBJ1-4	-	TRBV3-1	TGTGCCAGCAGCCAAGATCGGCGACAGGGTGAAGGAAAACTGTTTTTT	CASSQDRRQGEGKLFF
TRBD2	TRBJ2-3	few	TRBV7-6	TGTGCCAGCAGCCCCGCCCGCCTGGGACTAGCTTTAAGCACAGATACGCAGTATTTT	CASSPARLGLALSTDTQYF
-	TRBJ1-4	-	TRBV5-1	TGCGCCGGCACCAAGACCAGGGGAATGGGCGAAAAACTGTTTTTT	CAGTKTRGMGEKLFF
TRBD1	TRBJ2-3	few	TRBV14	TGTGCCAGCAAGGGGGCTCTCTCGGGAACAGATACGCAGTATTTT	CASKGALSGTDTQYF
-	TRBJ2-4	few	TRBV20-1	TGCAGTGCTGCATTCAGGGAAGGAGCCAAAAACATTCAGTACTTC	CSAAFREGAKNIQYF
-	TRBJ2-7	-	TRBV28	TGTGCCAGCAGCGGACAGTTCTACGAGCAGTACTTC	CASSGQFYEQYF
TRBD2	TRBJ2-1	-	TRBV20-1	TGCAGTGCTAGAGTTATGATAGCGGGTGCCCCCGGGGATGAGCAGTTCTTC	CSARVMIAGAPGDEQFF
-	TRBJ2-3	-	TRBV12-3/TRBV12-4	TGTGCCAGCAGTCCCAGGGAAACGAGTCCGCAGTATTTT	CASSPRETSPQYF
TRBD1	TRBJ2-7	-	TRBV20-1	TGCAGTGCAGACAGGGATGAGACAGGAAACGAGCAGTACTTC	CSADRDETGNEQYF
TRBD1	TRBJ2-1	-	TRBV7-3	TGTGCCAGCAGCACAGGGGCCTCCTACAATGAGCAGTTCTTC	CASSTGASYNEQFF
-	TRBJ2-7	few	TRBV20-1	TGCAGTGCTAGAGACCAACAGGCTCTGACCTACGAGCAGTACTTC	CSARDQQALTYEQYF
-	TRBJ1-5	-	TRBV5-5	TGTGCCAGCAGCTTACAGGGCTTTAGTCAGCCCCAGCATTTT	CASSLQGFSQPQHF
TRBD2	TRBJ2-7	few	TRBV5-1	TGCGCCAGCAGCTCTGAATTGACTAGCGGGATGAGCCACGAGCAGTACTTC	CASSSELTSGMSHEQYF
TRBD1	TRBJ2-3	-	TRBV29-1	TGCAGCGTCGAGCCCTGGACAGGGGGTGCAGATACGCAGTATTTT	CSVEPWTGGADTQYF
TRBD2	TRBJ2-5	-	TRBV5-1	TGCGCCAGCAGACCTGCTAGCGGACCCAGCCAAGAGACCCAGTACTTC	CASRPASGPSQETQYF